The T cell receptor (beta chain) described here comes from a study of Tregs in tolerant kidney transplant recipients. From germline, CDR1 is SGHNT and CDR2 YENEEA. Deletions cut 3 bases from V and 8 bases from J, with 7 bases between. There are 12 residues in the CDR3. Generated by immunoSEQ multiplex PCR, the TCRdb table keeps only in-frame clones and is missing some. The sample contains about 81,000 clones, roughly 90% of which appear only once. Study outcomes and limitations: This study did not directly address biological reproducibility. Donor-specific Treg expansion exceeded global Treg expansion in tolerant patients, suggesting antigen drive.

Recipients received nonmyeloablative bone marrow transplants from related graft donors, with transient mixed chimerism. Unstimulated regulatory T cells (CD4+CD25+CD127-), CD4+CD25- non-regulatory cells, CD4 and CD8 cells were FACS-sorted from thawed PBMCs. As regards this clone: The antigen remains undetermined.

The source material was CD4+ T cells from blood (PBMCs), sampled 24 months after the transplant. The TCR sequence derives from a human patient who received a combined kidney and bone marrow transplant. Some T cells may possibly be graft donor cells. This chain uses TRBV11-3 with TRBJ2-2; D unresolved. The CDR3 DNA reads TGTGCCAGCAGCTTTCCCCTTGGGGAGCTGTTTTTT. The encoded protein is CASSFPLGELFF. The full variable domain, its missing parts supplied by reference TRBV11-3 and TRBJ2-2, is EAGVVQSPRYKIIEKKQPVAFWCNPISGHNTLYWYLQNLGQGPELLIRYENEEAVDDSQLPKDRFSAERLKGVDSTLKIQPAELGDSAVYLCASSFPLGELFFGEGSRLTVL.